This T cell receptor (beta chain) was observed in a study of blood T cell repertoires in COVID-19. The study drew participants aged about 18 to 89 years from 24 US areas. Participants had their cohort set by participant-reported clinical history. TCRdb's table, derived via immunoSEQ multiplex PCR, lists solely in-frame clones and lacks some. The repertoire holds under 350,000 clones, with about 86% as singletons. The V end was cut by 0 bases, the J end by 6 bases, with 12 bases between. CDR1 is SGHNT and CDR2 is YYREEE in the germline V gene (reference sequence). This CDR3 region has 14 residues. V and J are TRBV5-4 and TRBJ1-2; D perhaps matches TRBD1 (5 bases). The clonotype originates from a woman aged 40 to 50 with acute COVID-19. The sample comprised PBMCs or T cells enriched from blood (not recorded which). The CDR3 loop reads CASSLDQGIHGYTF. The CDR3 DNA sequence: TGTGCCAGCAGCTTGGACCAGGGTATCCATGGCTACACCTTC.